This T cell receptor beta chain was recorded in a study of cytomegalovirus exposure and HLA in healthy donors. The CDR3 spans 15 residues. Germline V CDR1 and CDR2: SGDLS, YYNGEE. Trimming cost V 4 bases and J 2 bases; bases outside gene matches: 6. PCR was performed using 60 Vbeta and 13 Jbeta primers. Here immunoSEQ multiplex PCR was the method, and the copy in TCRdb shows in-frame clones only, minus some. This sample has about 160,000 clones; 55% to 70% occur once, and the top ten carry approximately 6.6%. The chain employs TRBV9 and TRBJ2-3, with TRBD2 identical over 8 bases. Sequenced sample: PBMCs. This clonotype originated in a woman in her fifties or sixties in good health and CMV-seropositive. In DNA, the CDR3 is TGTGCCAGCAGCCTCGCGGGGGGAGTCACAGATACGCAGTATTTT. It translates to CASSLAGGVTDTQYF.